This T cell receptor beta chain was retrieved from a study of blood T cells in healthy people across ages. Study-level background: Roughly one uniquely barcoded beta molecule per two T cells was captured.

Primers used in a second PCR of roughly 6 to 11 cycles were a sample-barcoded 5' primer and a J-beta primer mix. TCRdb reprocessed the 5' RACE reads with MiXCR, giving one entry per CDR3 protein. In the table there are about 1.5 million distinct CDR3 sequences, 35% to 45% of which are singletons. Note on this clonotype: What it binds is not known.

The germline V gene has CDR1 SNHLY and CDR2 FYNNEI. The CDR3 has 16 amino acids. Trimming cost V 0 bases and J 9 bases; bases outside gene matches: 11. Researchers collected approximately 9.5 milliliters of peripheral blood from every single donor. Broader study findings: In older individuals, TCR beta diversity per million T cells was lower, falling roughly linearly with age. When one million T cells were used, diversity estimates were thought to be underestimates.

The material sequenced was blood. The origin of this receptor is a woman aged 18-30 years in good health. This sequence joins TRBV2 and TRBJ2-3; 8 bases agree with TRBD1. The CDR3 spells CASSEAGQGAPLTQYF. CDR3 DNA sequence: TGTGCCAGCAGTGAAGCGGGTCAGGGGGCCCCCCTGACGCAGTATTTT.